These 26 T cell receptor beta chains share one sample of origin, sequenced in a study of T cells in Graves' hyperthyroidism and ophthalmopathy. TCR beta CDR3 region amplification was performed from RNA transcripts. An initial round of RT-PCR targeting the TCR CDR3 relied on the HTBI primer set. Using its own MiXCR run on the multiplex PCR reads, TCRdb lists one record per CDR3 protein. Of hundreds of thousands of distinct CDR3 sequences listed, over 15% were seen once; the top ten hold 16%. Sequenced input: blood. The origin of the receptors is a woman between 45 and 65 years old with Graves' hyperthyroidism that later progressed to Graves' ophthalmopathy.

Note on this clonotype: The junction departs from germline at one end; a sequencing error may be responsible. The J gene is TRBJ1-3, the V gene TRBV7-2, with no clear D. The CDR3 totals 13 residues. CDR1 is SGHTA and CDR2 is FQGNSA in the germline V gene. CDR3 DNA: TGTGCCAGCAGCTTAGTCCCTGGAAGCACCATATATTTT. Translating gives CASSLVPGSTIYF.

This clonotype has just a few counts. CDR3: CASSQDRALSLGDNTEAFF. The CDR3 DNA reads TGCGCCAGCAGCCAAGATCGCGCGCTCTCACTGGGAGACAACACTGAAGCTTTCTTT. The rearrangement links TRBV4-1 to TRBJ1-1; D remains unclear. V was pared by 0 bases and J by 2 bases, with 22 bases between. CDR3 size: 19 residues. Germline V lookup: CDR1 MGHRA, CDR2 YSYEKL.

This clonotype has at least ten counts. The V gene is TRBV11-2, the J gene TRBJ2-7, with D maybe TRBD2 (7 bases). Germline CDR1 SGHAT, CDR2 FQNNGV. This CDR3 has 17 residues. V was clipped by 0 bases and J by 3 bases, with 18 bases between them. DNA for the CDR3: TGTGCCAGCAGCTTAGATAGCCTTTCGGGGGGCCACTACGAGCAGTACTTC. Amino acids: CASSLDSLSGGHYEQYF. Using reference TRBV11-2 and TRBJ2-7 for the parts outside the CDR3, the full variable domain is EAGVAQSPRYKIIEKRQSVAFWCNPISGHATLYWYQQILGQGPKLLIQFQNNGVVDDSQLPKDRFSAERLKGVDSTLKIQPAKLEDSAVYLCASSLDSLSGGHYEQYFGPGTRLTVT.

The chain carries TRBV7-3 and TRBJ2-1; 13 positions match TRBD2. The CDR3 loop spans 18 amino acids. Trimming took 5 bases from V and 4 from J; bases not matched to a gene: 11. Germline CDR1 is SGHTA and CDR2 is FQGTGA. The CDR3 loop is CASSQTLGLAGEYNEQFF. For the CDR3, the DNA is TGTGCCAGCAGCCAAACGCTCGGACTAGCGGGGGAGTACAATGAGCAGTTCTTC.

The CDR3 loop is CASSKPGQGDYEQYF. DNA for the CDR3: TGTGCCAGCAGTAAACCGGGACAGGGGGACTACGAGCAGTACTTC. The chain recombines TRBV2 with TRBJ2-7, with 11 bases aligning to TRBD1. CDR3 length: 15 amino acids. V dropped 5 bases and J dropped 3; count of bases not matched to a gene: 6. CDR1 and CDR2 from the germline V gene are SNHLY and FYNNEI.

The chain combines TRBV20-1 with TRBJ2-4; possible D gene TRBD2, 6 bases. V was clipped by 0 bases and J by 8 bases, with 17 bases between them. Per germline, CDR1 DFQATT and CDR2 SNEGSKA (reference sequence). The CDR3 has 15 amino acids. Here the CDR3 DNA reads TGCAGTGCTAGAGAGGACCCGGGACTGGGGGACATTCAGTACTTC. It translates to CSAREDPGLGDIQYF.

There are a few counts of this clonotype. The chain carries TRBV20-1 and TRBJ1-4; TRBD1 is a possible D gene (6 bases). Trimming took off 3 bases at V and 4 bases at J, with 15 bases between the two ends. CDR1 is DFQATT, CDR2 SNEGSKA, per germline (reference sequence). This CDR3 has 15 residues. This chain's CDR3 is CSASSSGQVNEKLFF. CDR3 DNA: TGCAGTGCTAGCTCATCGGGACAAGTTAATGAAAAACTGTTTTTT.

This clonotype has at least ten counts. The rearrangement uses TRBV7-9 and TRBJ1-2; D remains ambiguous. Germline V CDR1 and CDR2: SEHNR, FQNEAQ (reference sequence). There are 14 residues in the CDR3. Deletions cut 4 bases from V and 4 bases from J, with 13 bases between. The CDR3 spells CASSSTDGIYGYTF. CDR3 in DNA: TGTGCCAGCAGCTCCACGGACGGGATCTATGGCTACACCTTC.

This clonotype occurred many times. The V call is TRBV11-2, the J call TRBJ1-2; TRBD1 aligns across 8 bases. J was trimmed by 5 bases and V by 1 base; bases with no gene match: 3. The CDR3 contains 14 residues. Germline CDR1 and CDR2: SGHAT and FQNNGV. CDR3 nucleotides: TGTGCCAGCAGCTTAGGGGACAGGCGGTATGGCTACACCTTC. Encoded protein: CASSLGDRRYGYTF. Complete variable domain (other parts from reference TRBV11-2 and TRBJ1-2): EAGVAQSPRYKIIEKRQSVAFWCNPISGHATLYWYQQILGQGPKLLIQFQNNGVVDDSQLPKDRFSAERLKGVDSTLKIQPAKLEDSAVYLCASSLGDRRYGYTFGSGTRLTVV.

This clonotype was found a few times. The chain is built from TRBV7-9 and TRBJ2-5; 9 positions agree with TRBD1. V was pared by 7 bases and J by 4 bases, with 10 bases of the junction left unmatched. This CDR3 is built from 15 residues. Germline-derived CDR1 and CDR2 are SEHNR and FQNEAQ (reference sequence). CDR3 amino acids: CASTGFGTGRETQYF. The CDR3 bases are TGTGCCAGCACCGGATTCGGGACAGGGCGAGAGACCCAGTACTTC.

V and J are TRBV25-1 and TRBJ2-1; D not certain. The CDR3 is made up of 13 amino acids. Germline V gene sequence: CDR1 MGHDK, CDR2 SYGVNS. V was clipped by 0 bases and J by 12 bases, with 12 bases between them. CDR3 amino acids: CASSEYPRPGQFF. The CDR3 nucleotides are TGTGCCAGCAGTGAATACCCTCGCCCGGGGCAGTTCTTC. Using reference TRBV25-1 and TRBJ2-1 for the parts outside the CDR3, the full variable domain is EADIYQTPRYLVIGTGKKITLECSQTMGHDKMYWYQQDPGMELHLIHYSYGVNSTEKGDLSSESTVSRIRTEHFPLTLESARPSHTSQYLCASSEYPRPGQFFGPGTRLTVL.

This clonotype was recorded many times. V is TRBV7-2 and J is TRBJ1-2; D is unresolved. Deletions cut 0 bases from V and 3 bases from J, with 8 bases between. Germline assignment: CDR1 SGHTA and CDR2 FQGNSA. The CDR3 extends over 14 amino acids. CDR3 loop: CASSLALTDYGYTF. CDR3 in DNA: TGTGCCAGCAGCTTAGCGCTAACAGACTATGGCTACACCTTC.

The rearrangement joins TRBV6-2 or TRBV6-3 to TRBJ1-4; a weak D match, TRBD1 (5 bases). Germline CDR1 MNHEY, CDR2 SVGEGT. V lost 5 bases, J lost 10 bases, and 26 bases lay in between. This CDR3 region has 17 residues. Here the CDR3 reads CASSLERRGELGRKLFF. The DNA of the CDR3 is TGTGCCAGCAGTCTGGAAAGACGGGGGGAGTTAGGTAGAAAACTGTTTTTT.

The rearrangement links TRBV12-3 or TRBV12-4 to TRBJ1-3; TRBD1 might be the D (6 bases). The CDR3 loop spans 18 amino acids. The V end lost 5 bases, the J end lost 1 base, and 21 bases lay between the germline ends. CDR3 amino acids: CASSRGGMVMLSGNTIYF. The CDR3 region has the DNA TGTGCCAGCAGTAGGGGGGGTATGGTTATGCTTTCTGGAAACACCATATATTTT.

The rearrangement links TRBV19 to TRBJ1-1, with D unresolved. The CDR3 is 15 amino acids. The V end lost 2 bases, the J end lost 1 base, and 11 bases lay between the germline ends. In germline, CDR1 is LNHDA, CDR2 SQIVND (reference sequence). In DNA form, the CDR3 reads TGTGCCAGTAGTATACGGAGAACCCCGAACACTGAAGCTTTCTTT. The encoded protein is CASSIRRTPNTEAFF.

The chain employs TRBV6-1 and TRBJ2-2; D unclear. The CDR3 length is 15 residues. The V end was cut by 2 bases, the J end by 5 bases, with 12 bases between. Germline assignment: CDR1 MNHNS and CDR2 SASEGT. The CDR3 here is CASSELWLGTGELFF. The CDR3 DNA reads as TGTGCCAGCAGTGAACTTTGGCTAGGAACCGGGGAGCTGTTTTTT.

V gene TRBV7-8 combines with J gene TRBJ1-6; perhaps TRBD1 as D (5 bases). Germline CDR1 SGHVS, CDR2 FQNEAQ. The CDR3 has 14 amino acids. Between the trimmed V and J ends, which lost 1 base and 9 bases, there was a span of 10 bases. The CDR3 here is CASSLERGSSPLHF. CDR3 nucleotides: TGTGCCAGCAGCTTAGAAAGGGGCAGTTCACCCCTCCACTTT.

This clonotype came up a few times. The chain is built from TRBV19 and TRBJ1-1, with D unresolved. The germline V gene encodes CDR1 LNHDA and CDR2 SQIVND (reference sequence). Trimming took 1 base from V and 6 from J, leaving 15 bases between them. CDR3 size: 15 residues. The CDR3 DNA is TGTGCCAGTAGTATAGGCTATACCCCGGAACCTGAAGCTTTCTTT. This codes for CASSIGYTPEPEAFF.

V usage is TRBV12-5 and J usage is TRBJ1-1; D not resolved. The germline V gene encodes CDR1 LGHNT and CDR2 FRNRAP. The germline V and J ends were trimmed by 7 bases and 2 bases, with 8 bases remaining between them. The length of the CDR3 is 12 residues. The CDR3 DNA is TGTGCTAGTGAGAGCGACAACACTGAAGCTTTCTTT. This gives the protein CASESDNTEAFF.

J is TRBJ2-7 and V is TRBV18; 11 positions agree with TRBD2. CDR1 is KGHSH and CDR2 is LQKENI in the germline V gene. After removal of 9 bases from V and 5 bases from J, the junction contained 12 bases not matched to a gene. This CDR3 contains 15 residues. The CDR3 DNA sequence: TGTGCCAGTTCGACGACTAGCGGGGACGGCCACGAGCAGTACTTC. Amino acid sequence: CASSTTSGDGHEQYF.

The chain carries TRBV3-1 and TRBJ1-2; 11 positions match TRBD1. The ends lost 4 bases at V and 4 bases at J; junction bases unmatched: 8. Germline V gene lookup returns CDR1 LGHDT and CDR2 YNNKEL (reference sequence). The CDR3 spans 16 residues. CDR3 loop: CASSRDPGTGGYGYTF. CDR3 in DNA: TGTGCCAGCAGCCGCGACCCGGGGACAGGGGGCTATGGCTACACCTTC.

The chain uses TRBV5-5 and TRBJ1-3, with 10 nucleotides matching TRBD1. This CDR3 spans 16 amino acids. Germline V CDR1 and CDR2: SGHKS, YYEKEE (reference sequence). Trimming took 4 bases from V and 0 from J; bases not matched to a gene: 4. The CDR3 coding sequence is TGTGCCAGCAGCCGGAGGACAGGGGGCTCTGGAAACACCATATATTTT. This translates into CASSRRTGGSGNTIYF.

This clonotype was found many times. The rearrangement links TRBV12-3 or TRBV12-4 to TRBJ2-3; D remains ambiguous. V was cut by 5 bases and J by 3 bases, with 9 bases left in between. This CDR3 region has 13 residues. The CDR3 DNA is TGTGCCAGCAGTCCCTCATCAACAGATACGCAGTATTTT. This codes for CASSPSSTDTQYF.

This chain links TRBV5-5 with TRBJ1-2; 7 bases align to TRBD1. V gave up 0 bases and J gave up 0 bases; unmatched junction bases: 2. CDR3 length: 15 residues. Germline values: CDR1 SGHKS, CDR2 YYEKEE (reference sequence). The CDR3 nucleotides read TGTGCCAGCAGCTTGGTGACAGGGACTAACTATGGCTACACCTTC. Translated: CASSLVTGTNYGYTF. The full variable domain, completed using reference TRBV5-5 and TRBJ1-2, is DAGVTQSPTHLIKTRGQQVTLRCSPISGHKSVSWYQQVLGQGPQFIFQYYEKEERGRGNFPDRFSARQFPNYSSELNVNALLLGDSALYLCASSLVTGTNYGYTFGSGTRLTVV.

With respect to this clonotype: One junction end disagrees with the germline gene, perhaps due to a read error. The chain carries TRBV6-2 or TRBV6-3 and TRBJ2-2; no clear D gene. In germline, CDR1 is MNHEY, CDR2 SVGEGT. The CDR3 is made up of 16 amino acids. CDR3 nucleotide sequence: TGCGCCAGCAGCCTTAAAATCGGCTGGGGCACCGGGGAGCTGTTTTTT. Protein product: CASSLKIGWGTGELFF.

This clonotype was observed at least ten times. V is TRBV10-3 and J is TRBJ2-4; possibly TRBD1 for D (6 bases). The V end was cut by 0 bases, the J end by 0 bases, with 15 bases between. This CDR3 region has 18 residues. Germline assignment: CDR1 ENHRY and CDR2 SYGVKD. CDR3 in amino acids: CAISESGGPDLAKNIQYF. The CDR3 DNA sequence: TGTGCCATCAGTGAGTCAGGGGGTCCAGACCTAGCCAAAAACATTCAGTACTTC.